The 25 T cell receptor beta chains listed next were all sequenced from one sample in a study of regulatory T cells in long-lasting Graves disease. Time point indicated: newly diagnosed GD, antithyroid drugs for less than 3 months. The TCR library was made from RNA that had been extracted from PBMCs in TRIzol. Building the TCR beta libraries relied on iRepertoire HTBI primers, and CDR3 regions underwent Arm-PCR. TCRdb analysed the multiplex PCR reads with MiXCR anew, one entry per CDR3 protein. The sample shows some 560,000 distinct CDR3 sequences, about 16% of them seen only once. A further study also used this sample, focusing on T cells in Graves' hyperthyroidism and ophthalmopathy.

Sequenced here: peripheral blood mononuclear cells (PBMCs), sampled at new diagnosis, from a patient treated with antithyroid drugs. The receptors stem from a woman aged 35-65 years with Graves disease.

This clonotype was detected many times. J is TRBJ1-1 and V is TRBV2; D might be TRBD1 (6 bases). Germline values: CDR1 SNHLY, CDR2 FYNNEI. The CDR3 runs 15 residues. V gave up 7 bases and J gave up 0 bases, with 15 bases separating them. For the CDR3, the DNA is TGTGCCAGCATGTATGACAGGTCCTTGAACACTGAAGCTTTCTTT. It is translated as CASMYDRSLNTEAFF.

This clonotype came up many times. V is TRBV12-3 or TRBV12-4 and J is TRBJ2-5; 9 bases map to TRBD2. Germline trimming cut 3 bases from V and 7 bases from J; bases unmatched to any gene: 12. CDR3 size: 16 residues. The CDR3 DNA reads TGTGCCAGCAGTTTCGGGCTAGCGGGGCCCGAGGGGACCCAGTACTTC. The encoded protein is CASSFGLAGPEGTQYF.

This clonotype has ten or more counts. CDR3 DNA: TGCAGTGCTAGAGATCTCACAGCTACGAATGAAAAACTGTTTTTT. It translates to CSARDLTATNEKLFF. The chain carries TRBV20-1 and TRBJ1-4; D unresolved. The CDR3 loop spans 15 amino acids. The germline V gene encodes CDR1 DFQATT and CDR2 SNEGSKA (reference sequence). V lost 0 bases, J lost 5 bases, and 13 bases lay in between.

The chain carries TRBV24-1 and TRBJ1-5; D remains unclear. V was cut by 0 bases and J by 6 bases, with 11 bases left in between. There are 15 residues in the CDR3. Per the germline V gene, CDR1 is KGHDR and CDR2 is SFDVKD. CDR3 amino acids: CATSDLRELGQPQHF. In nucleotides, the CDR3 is TGTGCCACCAGTGATTTGCGGGAGCTGGGTCAGCCCCAGCATTTT.

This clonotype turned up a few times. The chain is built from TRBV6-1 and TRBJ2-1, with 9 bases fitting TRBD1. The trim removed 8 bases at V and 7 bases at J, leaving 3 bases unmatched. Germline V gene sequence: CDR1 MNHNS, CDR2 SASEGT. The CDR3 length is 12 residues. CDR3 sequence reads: CASGQGTNEQFF. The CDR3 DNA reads TGTGCCAGCGGACAGGGGACTAATGAGCAGTTCTTC.

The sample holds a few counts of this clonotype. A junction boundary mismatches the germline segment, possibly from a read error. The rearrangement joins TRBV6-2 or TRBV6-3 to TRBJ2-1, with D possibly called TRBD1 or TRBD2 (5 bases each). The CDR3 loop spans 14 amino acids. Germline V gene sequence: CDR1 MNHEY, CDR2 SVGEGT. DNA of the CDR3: TGTGCCGGCAGTCCGCTGGGACCCTACAATGAGCAGTTCTTC. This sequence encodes CAGSPLGPYNEQFF.

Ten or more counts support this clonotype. CDR3 amino acids: CASRATYEQYF. As DNA, the CDR3 is TGTGCCAGCAGGGCGACCTACGAGCAGTACTTC. The J gene is TRBJ2-7, the V gene TRBV2; no definite D call. Germline CDR1 and CDR2: SNHLY and FYNNEI. V was pared by 6 bases and J by 2 bases, with 5 bases between. The CDR3 consists of 11 residues.

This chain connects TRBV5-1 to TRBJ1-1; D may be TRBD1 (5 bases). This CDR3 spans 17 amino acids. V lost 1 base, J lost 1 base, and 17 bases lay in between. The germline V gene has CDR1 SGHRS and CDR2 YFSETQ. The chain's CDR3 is CASSLKGTGSSNTEAFF. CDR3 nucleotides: TGCGCCAGCAGCTTGAAGGGGACCGGATCTTCGAACACTGAAGCTTTCTTT.

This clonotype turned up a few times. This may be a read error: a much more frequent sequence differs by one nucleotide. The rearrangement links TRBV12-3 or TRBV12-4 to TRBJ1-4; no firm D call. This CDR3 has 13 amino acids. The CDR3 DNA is TGTGCCAGCAGTCCCCAAGGGAGAGAAAAACCGTTTTTT. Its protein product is CASSPQGREKPFF.

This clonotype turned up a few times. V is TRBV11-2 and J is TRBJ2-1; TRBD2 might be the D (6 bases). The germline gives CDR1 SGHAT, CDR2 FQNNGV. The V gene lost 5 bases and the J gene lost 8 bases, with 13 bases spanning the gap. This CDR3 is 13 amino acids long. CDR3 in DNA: TGTGCCAGCAGCCCCAGCGGGCCCCATGAGCAGTTCTTC. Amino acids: CASSPSGPHEQFF.

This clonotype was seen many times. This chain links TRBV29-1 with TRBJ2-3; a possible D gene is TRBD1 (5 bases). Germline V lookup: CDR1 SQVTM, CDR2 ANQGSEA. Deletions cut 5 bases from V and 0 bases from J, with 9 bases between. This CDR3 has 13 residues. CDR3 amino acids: CSVSTASTDTQYF. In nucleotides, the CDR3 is TGCAGCGTTTCGACAGCTAGCACAGATACGCAGTATTTT.

DNA of the CDR3: TGTGCCAGCAGTTCCCCGAGGGAGATTCACAATGAGCAGTTCTTC. Translating gives CASSSPREIHNEQFF. The chain couples TRBV11-1 to TRBJ2-1; D perhaps matches TRBD2 (5 bases). V gave up 6 bases and J gave up 5 bases, with 17 bases separating them. This CDR3 region has 15 residues. The germline V gene has CDR1 SGHAT and CDR2 FQDESV (reference sequence). The full variable domain, completed using reference TRBV11-1 and TRBJ2-1, is EAEVAQSPRYKITEKSQAVAFWCDPISGHATLYWYRQILGQGPELLVQFQDESVVDDSQLPKDRFSAERLKGVDSTLKIQPAELGDSAMYLCASSSPREIHNEQFFGPGTRLTVL.

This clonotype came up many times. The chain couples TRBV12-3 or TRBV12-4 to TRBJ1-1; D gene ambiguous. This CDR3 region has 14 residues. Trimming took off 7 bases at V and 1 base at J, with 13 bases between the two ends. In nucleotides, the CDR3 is TGTGCCAGCAAGTTTAAGCGGCGGAACACTGAAGCTTTCTTT. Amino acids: CASKFKRRNTEAFF.

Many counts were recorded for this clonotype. The CDR3 bases are TGTGCCATCACCCCGGAGGGCAGGAACACTGAAGCTTTCTTT. This gives the protein CAITPEGRNTEAFF. The rearrangement joins TRBV10-3 to TRBJ1-1; D not resolved. V was trimmed by 7 bases and J by 1 base, leaving 13 bases between them. The CDR3 has 14 amino acids. Germline CDR1 is ENHRY and CDR2 is SYGVKD.

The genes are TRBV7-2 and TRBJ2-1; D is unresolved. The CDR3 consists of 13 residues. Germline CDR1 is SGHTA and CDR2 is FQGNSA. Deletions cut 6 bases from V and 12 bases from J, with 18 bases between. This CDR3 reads CASSYPGSLSQFF. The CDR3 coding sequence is TGTGCCAGCAGTTACCCTGGGTCCCTGTCGCAGTTCTTC.

The CDR3 DNA reads as TGTGCCAGCAGACCCCCGATCGGGGGCTCCACCGGGGAGCTGTTTTTT. This translates into CASRPPIGGSTGELFF. The chain links TRBV2 to TRBJ2-2, with D possibly being TRBD1 or TRBD2 (6 bases each). Germline CDR1 reads SNHLY; CDR2 reads FYNNEI. Between the trimmed V and J ends, which lost 6 bases and 4 bases, there was a span of 18 bases. The CDR3 runs 16 residues.

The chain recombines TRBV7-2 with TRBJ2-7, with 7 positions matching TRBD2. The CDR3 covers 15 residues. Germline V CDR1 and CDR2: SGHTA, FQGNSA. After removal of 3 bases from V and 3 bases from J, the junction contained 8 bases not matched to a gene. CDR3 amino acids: CASSFWTRSFYEQYF. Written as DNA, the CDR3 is TGTGCCAGCAGCTTTTGGACTAGAAGCTTCTACGAGCAGTACTTC.

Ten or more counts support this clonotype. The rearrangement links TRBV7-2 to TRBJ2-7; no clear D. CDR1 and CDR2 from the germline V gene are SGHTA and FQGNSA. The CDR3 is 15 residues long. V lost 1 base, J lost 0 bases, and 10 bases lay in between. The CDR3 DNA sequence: TGTGCCAGCAGCTTAGAACCAGGTTCCTCCTACGAGCAGTACTTC. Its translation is CASSLEPGSSYEQYF.

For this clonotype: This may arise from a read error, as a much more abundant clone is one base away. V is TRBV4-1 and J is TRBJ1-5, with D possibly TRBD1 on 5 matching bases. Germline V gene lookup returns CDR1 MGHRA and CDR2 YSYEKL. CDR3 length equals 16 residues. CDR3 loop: CASSHSGRGNNRPQHF. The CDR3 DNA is TGCGCCAGCAGCCATTCGGGGCGCGGGAACAATCGGCCCCAGCATTTT.

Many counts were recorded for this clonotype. Here the CDR3 reads CASSEQSEKLFF. The CDR3 region has the DNA TGTGCCAGCAGTGAACAGAGTGAAAAACTGTTTTTT. The chain is built from TRBV2 and TRBJ1-4; the D is unclear. V was pared by 2 bases and J by 7 bases, with 5 bases between. Germline V gives CDR1 SNHLY, CDR2 FYNNEI. There are 12 residues in the CDR3.

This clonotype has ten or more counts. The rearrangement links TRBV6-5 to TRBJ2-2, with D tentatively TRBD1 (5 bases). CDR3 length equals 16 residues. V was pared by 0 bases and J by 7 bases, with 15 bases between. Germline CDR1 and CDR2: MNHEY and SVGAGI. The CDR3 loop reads CASSYSGPLGDGELFF. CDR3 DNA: TGTGCCAGCAGTTACTCCGGGCCCTTAGGGGACGGGGAGCTGTTTTTT.

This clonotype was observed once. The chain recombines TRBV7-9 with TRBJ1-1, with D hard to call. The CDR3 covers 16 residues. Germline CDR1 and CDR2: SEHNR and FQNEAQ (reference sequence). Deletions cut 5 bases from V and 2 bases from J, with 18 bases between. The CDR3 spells CASSQTPGRINTEAFF. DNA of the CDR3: TGTGCCAGCAGCCAGACACCCGGAAGGATCAACACTGAAGCTTTCTTT.

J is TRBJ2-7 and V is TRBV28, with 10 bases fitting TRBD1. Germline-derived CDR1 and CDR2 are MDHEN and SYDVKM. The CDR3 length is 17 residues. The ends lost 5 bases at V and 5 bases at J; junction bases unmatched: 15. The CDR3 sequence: CASSANGGDRGIHEQYF. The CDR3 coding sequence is TGTGCCAGCAGTGCGAATGGGGGGGACAGGGGTATCCACGAGCAGTACTTC.

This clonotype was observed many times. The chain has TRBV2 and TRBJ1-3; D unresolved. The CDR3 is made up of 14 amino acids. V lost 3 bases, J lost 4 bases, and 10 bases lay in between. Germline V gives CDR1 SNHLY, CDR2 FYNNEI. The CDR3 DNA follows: TGTGCCAGCAGTGACCCGGGCCTAGGAAACACCATATATTTT. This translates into CASSDPGLGNTIYF.

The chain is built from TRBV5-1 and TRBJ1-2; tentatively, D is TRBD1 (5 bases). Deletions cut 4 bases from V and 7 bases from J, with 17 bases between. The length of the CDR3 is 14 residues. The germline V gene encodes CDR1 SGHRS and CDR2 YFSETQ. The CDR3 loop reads CASSPIRDVGGYTF. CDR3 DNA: TGCGCCAGCAGCCCAATCAGGGACGTGGGTGGCTACACCTTC.